This TCR beta chain was identified in a study of neurological immune-mediated disorders. Time point reported: longitudinal time-point 2. V was trimmed by 3 bases and J by 2 bases, leaving 9 bases between them. From germline, CDR1 is SGHRS and CDR2 YFSETQ. The CDR3 is 13 amino acids. This clonotype has ten or more counts. TCRdb re-analysed the 5' RACE reads in MiXCR, keeping a single row per CDR3 protein. The repertoire holds fewer than 35,000 distinct CDR3 sequences, with about 13% as singletons. This receptor was identified in a woman in her forties in good health. Sequencing used PBMCs. The gene calls are TRBV5-1 and TRBJ2-7; no reliable D call. CDR3 nucleotide sequence: TGCGCCAGCAGCTCCCACATAACCTACGAGCAGTACTTC. The encoded protein is CASSSHITYEQYF.